These 14 T cell receptor beta chains share one sample of origin, sequenced in a study of blood T cells in healthy people across ages. A second roughly 6 to 11 cycle PCR used barcoded and J-beta primers. Each CDR3 protein is one row after TCRdb ran MiXCR on the 5' RACE reads. Counted here are approximately 730,000 distinct CDR3 sequences, about 55% occurring once; the ten biggest clones make up under 50%. Sequencing was carried out using blood. The source is an elderly man in good health.

The J gene is TRBJ2-4, the V gene TRBV28; the D call may be TRBD1 or TRBD2 (5 bases each). Trimming shortened V by 8 bases and J by 4 bases, and 18 bases separated the two germline ends. The CDR3 contains 15 residues. CDR1 and CDR2 from the germline V gene are MDHEN and SYDVKM. CDR3 sequence: CASRRIGTAKNIQYF. The CDR3 DNA reads as TGTGCCAGCCGTAGAATAGGGACGGCAAAAAACATTCAGTACTTC.

V and J are TRBV29-1 and TRBJ2-1; the match to TRBD1 covers 7 bases. The germline V gene encodes CDR1 SQVTM and CDR2 ANQGSEA. V lost 7 bases, J lost 9 bases, and 15 bases stayed unmatched. The CDR3 is made up of 14 amino acids. The CDR3 here is CSAPLGQLLGEQFF. DNA for the CDR3: TGCAGCGCCCCGTTGGGACAGCTTCTGGGTGAGCAGTTCTTC.

Comment on this clonotype: One end of the junction does not line up with germline, which may come from a read error. Here the CDR3 reads CASSLFPAGGTAEAQYF. The CDR3 DNA sequence: TGTGCCAGCAGTTTATTCCCAGCGGGAGGGACAGCAGAGGCCCAGTACTTC. The chain has TRBV12-3 or TRBV12-4 and TRBJ2-5; 10 bases match TRBD2. The CDR3 has 17 amino acids.

This chain connects TRBV3-1 to TRBJ2-7; 8 bases are a match to TRBD2. Germline values: CDR1 LGHDT, CDR2 YNNKEL (reference sequence). Germline trimming cut 5 bases from V and 3 bases from J; bases unmatched to any gene: 9. This CDR3 spans 15 amino acids. CDR3 region: CASSDNGRVIYEQYF. The CDR3 DNA reads TGTGCCAGCAGCGACAACGGGAGGGTAATCTACGAGCAGTACTTC.

This clonotype was detected only a few times. V is TRBV7-3 and J is TRBJ2-1; 10 positions agree with TRBD2. CDR3 length: 15 amino acids. Germline-derived CDR1 and CDR2 are SGHTA and FQGTGA. The V segment lost 5 bases and the J segment 3 bases; nucleotides outside the gene matches: 4. Here the CDR3 reads CASSQGLADYNEQFF. The CDR3 nucleotides are TGTGCCAGCAGCCAAGGACTAGCGGACTACAATGAGCAGTTCTTC.

This clonotype came up a few times. This chain joins TRBV4-2 and TRBJ2-7; maybe TRBD2 (5 bases). This CDR3 spans 13 amino acids. Germline V CDR1 and CDR2: LGHNA, YNFKEQ. Trimming removed 6 bases from V and 0 bases from J, with 9 bases in between. CDR3 in DNA: TGTGCCAGCAGAAAGGAGGCCTCCTACGAGCAGTACTTC. Translated: CASRKEASYEQYF.

The gene calls are TRBV20-1 and TRBJ2-3; D might be TRBD1 (7 bases). In germline, CDR1 is DFQATT, CDR2 SNEGSKA (reference sequence). V dropped 5 bases and J dropped 14 bases, with 29 bases sitting between them. This CDR3 comprises 15 residues. The CDR3 coding sequence is TGCAGTGCTTGGAGGGGGCGGGGCGGTCACAGATACGCGTATTTT. As protein: CSAWRGRGGHRYAYF.

The gene calls are TRBV5-1 and TRBJ2-4; TRBD2 matches 10 bases. Trimming removed 0 bases from V and 2 bases from J; junction bases left unmatched: 11. From germline, CDR1 is SGHRS and CDR2 YFSETQ. This CDR3 is built from 19 residues. CDR3 in DNA: TGCGCCAGCAGCTTGGAATGGAGCGGGAGGGCCCAATCCAAAAACATTCAGTACTTC. It is translated as CASSLEWSGRAQSKNIQYF.

The genes are TRBV6-5 and TRBJ1-4, with D perhaps matching TRBD1 (6 bases). The germline CDR1 and CDR2 sequences are MNHEY and SVGAGI. The CDR3 length is 20 residues. Trimming took off 2 bases at V and 4 bases at J, with 26 bases between the two ends. The CDR3 region has the DNA TGTGCCAGCAGTTACACAAGTCTTGTTATAGGGGGTGCAATTAATGAAAAACTGTTTTTT. Amino acids: CASSYTSLVIGGAINEKLFF.

This clonotype has just a few counts. The V gene is TRBV6-6, the J gene TRBJ2-7; D might be TRBD1 or TRBD2, each matching 6 bases. The germline gives CDR1 MNHNY, CDR2 SVGAGI (reference sequence). The CDR3 covers 15 residues. The V end lost 5 bases, the J end lost 3 bases, and 17 bases lay between the germline ends. This CDR3 reads CASSRDGGLGYEQYF. The CDR3 DNA is TGTGCCAGCAGTAGGGACGGGGGCTTAGGCTACGAGCAGTACTTC.

In this sample, this clonotype turned up a few times. V usage is TRBV4-1 and J usage is TRBJ2-5; 7 bases match TRBD2. CDR1 and CDR2 from the germline V gene are MGHRA and YSYEKL. The CDR3 spans 16 residues. Trimming took 0 bases from V and 1 from J; bases not matched to a gene: 5. In DNA, the CDR3 is TGCGCCAGCAGCCAAGAAGGTCTAGCGGCCCAAGAGACCCAGTACTTC. The encoded protein is CASSQEGLAAQETQYF.

This clonotype was observed a handful of times. V usage is TRBV4-2 and J usage is TRBJ2-7, with D possibly being TRBD2 (5 bases). CDR3 size: 13 residues. V lost 2 bases and J lost 2, with 7 bases in between. Germline CDR1 and CDR2: LGHNA and YNFKEQ. In DNA, the CDR3 is TGTGCCAGCAGCCAACGGACTGCCTACGAGCAGTACTTC. Translated, it gives CASSQRTAYEQYF.

This chain connects TRBV28 to TRBJ2-7; no clear D. Deletions cut 6 bases from V and 2 bases from J, with 11 bases between. There are 13 residues in the CDR3. Per germline, CDR1 MDHEN and CDR2 SYDVKM. The CDR3 DNA follows: TGTGCCAGCAGGCTGGACGGCCCCTACGAGCAGTACTTC. Translating gives CASRLDGPYEQYF.

V usage is TRBV29-1 and J usage is TRBJ2-1; TRBD1 matches 8 bases. With V trimmed by 7 bases and J by 9 bases, 8 bases remained unmatched. This CDR3 comprises 12 residues. Germline V CDR1 and CDR2: SQVTM, ANQGSEA. The CDR3 spells CSGGPTGGEQFF. The CDR3 nucleotides are TGCAGCGGGGGCCCTACAGGGGGTGAGCAGTTCTTC.